This TCR beta chain emerged from a study of OX40 agonist ivuxolimab in advanced cancers. About the research overall: The study treated patients with ivuxolimab, an agonistic anti-OX40 (CD134) antibody. Head and neck, renal cell, melanoma or hepatocellular carcinoma were the cancers that dose-escalation patients had.

Remarks on this clone: The antigen is unknown.

The V end was cut by 2 bases, the J end by 3 bases, with 11 bases between. The germline gives CDR1 SEHNR, CDR2 FQNEAQ (reference sequence). The CDR3 totals 14 residues. Clones were read by immunoSEQ multiplex PCR, and TCRdb kept only the in-frame ones, dropping some. This sample has about 61,000 clones, with roughly four fifths found just once. The study's findings and limits: Clonal expansion among partial responders at 0.1-3.0 mg/kg ranked near the lowest.

The sequenced sample was CD4+ or CD8+ T cells sorted from blood, obtained in a trial of the OX40 agonist ivuxolimab. The TCR was taken from an adult with an advanced solid tumor such as melanoma, head and neck, liver or kidney cancer. The chain joins TRBV7-9 to TRBJ2-7; D not resolved. The CDR3 is CASSLSGNSYEQYF. CDR3 nucleotide sequence: TGTGCCAGCAGCTTATCTGGGAATAGCTACGAGCAGTACTTC.